The entry below gives a single T cell receptor (beta chain) sequence along with its context. Its antigen is still unknown. This record comes from a study of CD8+CD57+ T cells in acquired aplastic anemia. Study in general: Isolated CD4+ and CD8+ cells, once sorted, yielded DNA averaging roughly 3 ug. Study-level results: Patients shared approximately 30 CD8+ CDR3 sequences with controls.

TCR beta VDJ and CDR3 profiling used genomic DNA as template. TCRdb re-analysed the reads in MiXCR, keeping a single row per CDR3 protein. Here the sample spans some 140,000 distinct CDR3 sequences, around half being singletons. In germline, CDR1 is LNHDA, CDR2 SQIVND (reference sequence). V gave up 8 bases and J gave up 12 bases, with 13 bases separating them. This CDR3 is 10 amino acids long. All patients picked for sequencing had shown, by flow cytometry, an expansion of CD8+CD57+ cells. The rearrangement joins TRBV19 to TRBJ1-2, with TRBD1 as a possible D gene (6 bases). This receptor was obtained from a human donor with aplastic anemia. Sequencing input: sorted CD4+, CD8+, or CD8+CD57+ T cells (not recorded which) from PBMCs. The CDR3 DNA is TGTGCCAGTGGATGGGGGGGCCACACCTTC. This encodes CASGWGGHTF.